This T cell receptor beta chain was sequenced for a study of technical replicates of blood from four donors (TCRdb year 2017). The method behind the library was the immunoSEQ multiplex PCR assay. The table was pulled from immuneACCESS by TCRdb, which kept in-frame rearrangements only. Such tables lose some clones; where checked, under half of the loss comes from unresolved V genes, and the rest has no known cause. In this sample the table shows tens of thousands of clones, around 94% of which occur a single time. About 0.39% of the sample lies in the top ten. The V end gives up 4 bases and the J end 6 bases, leaving 7 bases in the junction not matched to a gene. The cysteine opens and the phenylalanine closes a CDR3 of 13 amino acids. The entry retains the CDR3 DNA only, 39 bases that are in frame from base 1. CDR1 SGHNT and CDR2 YYREEE are derived from the germline V gene (reference sequence). A word on this clone: This clone's antigen is unknown. It has no much larger one-base neighbor in the sample; base qualities were not kept.

In this chain, TRBV5-4 is recombined with TRBJ2-7, and TRBD2 matches 7 of the central bases. What was sequenced was T cells isolated from PBMCs. The sequence derives from a human donor in good health. The bases read TGTGCCAGCAGCCTGCTAGGGAGGGGCGAGCAGTACTTC. Translated, this gives CASSLLGRGEQYF.